The 28 T cell receptor beta chains below come from one sample, sequenced in a study of T cells in narcolepsy. The protocol was immunoSEQ multiplex PCR, while the TCRdb copy is restricted to in-frame clones and leaves out a portion. Here the sample spans approximately 25,000 clones, more than 75% being singletons. The sequencing sample was made of memory (CD45RA-) CD4+ T cells from blood. These receptor sequences come from a human donor in good health.

This clone was counted once. The chain is built from TRBV4-2 and TRBJ2-7; 7 bases fit TRBD1. Germline CDR1 LGHNA, CDR2 YNFKEQ. This CDR3 is 14 amino acids long. J was trimmed by 2 bases and V by 3 bases; bases with no gene match: 4. For the CDR3, the DNA is TGTGCCAGCAGCCAGCCGGGACAGACCTACGAGCAGTACTTC. Translated, it gives CASSQPGQTYEQYF.

The chain uses TRBV5-1 and TRBJ2-3, with no clear D. Looked up from germline, CDR1 is SGHRS and CDR2 is YFSETQ. Trimming pared 5 bases from V and 3 bases from J, leaving 13 bases between. The CDR3 is 14 residues long. CDR3 DNA: TGCGCCAGCAGTAATGTCCTGGGAACAGATACGCAGTATTTT. This translates into CASSNVLGTDTQYF.

The chain couples TRBV4-2 to TRBJ1-2, with D possibly being TRBD1 (5 bases). This CDR3 is built from 18 residues. The V gene's germline CDR1 is LGHNA and CDR2 YNFKEQ. The V gene lost 3 bases and the J gene lost 3 bases, with 23 bases spanning the gap. The chain's CDR3 is CASSHRSDNWGFHYGYTF. The CDR3 coding sequence is TGTGCCAGCAGCCATCGCAGCGACAACTGGGGCTTCCACTATGGCTACACCTTC.

This clone was recorded only once. The chain has TRBV10-1 and TRBJ2-7, with D possibly TRBD2 on 6 matching bases. Per the germline V gene, CDR1 is WNHNN and CDR2 is SYGVQD (reference sequence). This CDR3 is 13 amino acids long. V lost 4 bases and J lost 0, with 7 bases in between. The CDR3 region has the DNA TGCGCCAGCAGTGGGGAGGCCTCCTACGAGCAGTACTTC. Its translation: CASSGEASYEQYF.

This rearrangement joins TRBV5-8 to TRBJ1-1; the match to TRBD1 covers 11 bases. Germline trimming cut 8 bases from V and 0 bases from J; bases unmatched to any gene: 15. This CDR3 is 18 amino acids long. The V gene's germline CDR1 is SGHTS and CDR2 YDEGEE. In DNA, the CDR3 is TGTGCCAGTCCGACCTACCCCGGGACAGGGGGGATGAACACTGAAGCTTTCTTT. It encodes CASPTYPGTGGMNTEAFF.

The V call is TRBV28, the J call TRBJ2-7; unclear D gene. Germline-derived CDR1 and CDR2 are MDHEN and SYDVKM. V was clipped by 6 bases and J by 3 bases, with 18 bases between them. The CDR3 has 15 amino acids. CDR3 residues: CASRSPGLTHYEQYF. DNA for the CDR3: TGTGCCAGCAGGTCCCCTGGCCTCACCCACTACGAGCAGTACTTC.

The chain recombines TRBV5-1 with TRBJ2-2, with 9 bases lining up with TRBD2. The germline gives CDR1 SGHRS, CDR2 YFSETQ. Trimming at V came to 0 bases and at J to 3 bases, leaving 0 bases not matched to a gene. CDR3 length equals 15 residues. CDR3 coding DNA: TGCGCCAGCAGCTTGGTAGCGGGGGACACCGGGGAGCTGTTTTTT. Its protein is CASSLVAGDTGELFF.

The chain has TRBV6-5 and TRBJ2-3; the D is unclear. The CDR3 sequence is 13 residues long. Trimming took off 6 bases at V and 2 bases at J, with 9 bases between the two ends. Germline V gene lookup returns CDR1 MNHEY and CDR2 SVGAGI. The CDR3 sequence is CASRIRVTDTQYF. CDR3 bases: TGTGCCAGCAGAATCCGGGTCACAGATACGCAGTATTTT.

The V gene is TRBV6-6, the J gene TRBJ1-6; TRBD1 matches at 8 bases. This CDR3 contains 14 residues. The V gene end was trimmed by 2 bases and the J gene end by 10 bases; junction bases not matched to a gene: 4. Germline loops: CDR1 MNHNY, CDR2 SVGAGI (reference sequence). The DNA of the CDR3 is TGTGCCAGCAGTTACCCGACAGGGGACTCACCCCTCCACTTT. Protein product: CASSYPTGDSPLHF.

The J gene is TRBJ1-1, the V gene TRBV5-1; no firm D call. This CDR3 comprises 14 residues. Trimming left V 3 bases short and J 4 bases short, with 13 bases between. The germline gives CDR1 SGHRS, CDR2 YFSETQ. The CDR3 loop is CASSWRGSSTEAFF. As DNA, the CDR3 is TGCGCCAGCAGCTGGCGGGGATCGAGCACTGAAGCTTTCTTT.

The rearrangement links TRBV29-1 to TRBJ2-5, with 7 bases identical to TRBD1. The CDR3 contains 15 residues. CDR1 is SQVTM, CDR2 ANQGSEA, per germline. Germline trimming cut 4 bases from V and 0 bases from J; bases unmatched to any gene: 8. The CDR3 protein is CSVGLPTGNQETQYF. Here the CDR3 DNA reads TGCAGCGTTGGTCTTCCGACAGGGAACCAAGAGACCCAGTACTTC.

This rearrangement joins TRBV5-1 to TRBJ2-2; D possibly corresponds to TRBD1 (6 bases). The CDR3 contains 14 residues. The V end lost 4 bases, the J end lost 5 bases, and 12 bases lay between the germline ends. Germline V gene lookup returns CDR1 SGHRS and CDR2 YFSETQ. CDR3 region: CASSIPGQTGELFF. In DNA form, the CDR3 reads TGCGCCAGCAGCATTCCAGGACAGACCGGGGAGCTGTTTTTT.

This chain connects TRBV10-3 to TRBJ2-7; D may match TRBD1 or TRBD2 (5 bases each). This CDR3 spans 16 amino acids. V was shortened by 3 bases and J by 4 bases, with 19 bases between the two germline ends. Per germline, CDR1 ENHRY and CDR2 SYGVKD. In DNA form, the CDR3 reads TGTGCCATCAGTGAATCCGCCGGGACCCCAAAATACGAGCAGTACTTC. Its protein product is CAISESAGTPKYEQYF.

This chain links TRBV5-6 with TRBJ2-7; 13 nucleotides match TRBD2. Germline V gene sequence: CDR1 SGHDT, CDR2 YYEEEE. CDR3 size: 18 residues. V shed 3 bases, J shed 3 bases, and the junction held 12 bases outside the gene matches. CDR3 region: CASSSLLAGGSLYYEQYF. The CDR3 DNA reads TGTGCCAGCAGCTCCTTACTAGCGGGAGGGTCCCTCTACTACGAGCAGTACTTC.

This chain uses TRBV18 with TRBJ2-3, with 12 bases fitting TRBD2. The CDR3 length is 19 residues. Trimming cost V 2 bases and J 2 bases; bases outside gene matches: 11. Germline CDR1 reads KGHSH; CDR2 reads LQKENI. This CDR3 is CASSPGLAGGPGVTDTQYF. In DNA form, the CDR3 reads TGTGCCAGCTCACCAGGTCTAGCGGGAGGGCCGGGTGTCACAGATACGCAGTATTTT.

This chain links TRBV5-6 with TRBJ2-2; D is possibly TRBD2 (5 bases). The germline V and J ends were trimmed by 4 bases and 5 bases, with 12 bases remaining between them. This CDR3 is 14 amino acids long. The germline V gene has CDR1 SGHDT and CDR2 YYEEEE. For the CDR3, the DNA is TGTGCCAGCAGCCCCTTACGGGGAACCGGGGAGCTGTTTTTT. Translating it yields CASSPLRGTGELFF. Full variable domain (missing parts from reference TRBV5-6 and TRBJ2-2): DAGVTQSPTHLIKTRGQQVTLRCSPKSGHDTVSWYQQALGQGPQFIFQYYEEEERQRGNFPDRFSGHQFPNYSSELNVNALLLGDSALYLCASSPLRGTGELFFGEGSRLTVL.

The chain joins TRBV11-2 to TRBJ2-7, with D possibly being TRBD1 (5 bases). Trimming took 1 base from V and 1 from J, leaving 17 bases between them. This CDR3 region has 17 residues. Germline lookup yields CDR1 SGHAT and CDR2 FQNNGV. The CDR3 nucleotides are TGTGCCAGCAGCTTAGTCCGAGACAGAGTACTTTCCTACGAGCAGTACTTC. It is translated as CASSLVRDRVLSYEQYF.

The DNA for the CDR3 is TGCGCCAGCAGCCAAGGTATCCCAGGCACCGGGGAGCTGTTTTTT. It codes for CASSQGIPGTGELFF. J is TRBJ2-2 and V is TRBV5-1; D gene uncertain. CDR1 is SGHRS and CDR2 is YFSETQ in the germline V gene. V was shortened by 4 bases and J by 4 bases, with 14 bases between the two germline ends. The CDR3 consists of 15 residues.

The chain employs TRBV12-5 and TRBJ1-4; TRBD1 agrees at 8 bases. Germline V lookup: CDR1 LGHNT, CDR2 FRNRAP. Unmatched junction bases numbered 10, after V lost 1 base and J lost 9 bases. The CDR3 spans 16 residues. The CDR3 DNA reads TGTGCTAGTGGTTTGGAGACTGGACAGGGACTCAAAAAACTGTTTTTT. It is translated as CASGLETGQGLKKLFF.

V gene TRBV15 combines with J gene TRBJ1-1; no clear D gene. V was clipped by 0 bases and J by 4 bases, with 6 bases between them. Germline CDR1 and CDR2: LNHNV and YYDKDF (reference sequence). The CDR3 is 13 residues long. The CDR3 nucleotides are TGTGCCACCAGCAGAGATCCGGGCACTGAAGCTTTCTTT. It specifies CATSRDPGTEAFF.

The chain recombines TRBV7-8 with TRBJ2-7; D ambiguous. V shed 0 bases and J shed 3 bases, with 3 bases lying between them. Germline V CDR1 and CDR2: SGHVS, FQNEAQ. This CDR3 spans 12 amino acids. The CDR3 loop reads CASSLANYEQYF. The DNA of the CDR3 is TGTGCCAGCAGCTTAGCAAACTACGAGCAGTACTTC.

The gene calls are TRBV13 and TRBJ2-7, with 11 nucleotides matching TRBD2. CDR1 PRHDT and CDR2 FYEKMQ come from the germline V gene (reference sequence). The V segment lost 5 bases and the J segment 6 bases; nucleotides outside the gene matches: 6. The CDR3 has 14 residues. For the CDR3, the DNA is TGTGCCAGCAGCGGTTCAGGGACTAGCGGCGAGCAGTACTTC. Protein sequence: CASSGSGTSGEQYF.

This clone was found once. At one end, the junction sequence differs from germline, possibly due to a read error. The V gene is TRBV4-1, the J gene TRBJ1-1; tentative D call: TRBD1 (5 bases). Per germline, CDR1 MGHRA and CDR2 YSYEKL. The CDR3 sequence is 14 residues long. In DNA, the CDR3 is TGTGCCAGCAGCCAAGCGTCAGGGTGGGGTGAAGCTTTCTTT. Its protein is CASSQASGWGEAFF.

The chain recombines TRBV10-3 with TRBJ2-3; 8 bases match TRBD2. Germline V gene sequence: CDR1 ENHRY, CDR2 SYGVKD. V shed 6 bases and J 1 base; nucleotides not matched to a gene: 12. The length of the CDR3 is 17 residues. The CDR3 sequence: CAIRDPRGSGGTDTQYF. In DNA form, the CDR3 reads TGTGCCATCAGGGACCCCCGGGGTAGCGGGGGCACAGATACGCAGTATTTT.

This clone was recorded only once. The chain couples TRBV5-4 to TRBJ2-1; 8 nucleotides line up with TRBD2. V lost 7 bases and J lost 6; bases outside the gene matches: 12. This CDR3 contains 15 residues. Looked up from germline, CDR1 is SGHNT and CDR2 is YYREEE (reference sequence). The CDR3 DNA follows: TGTGCCAGCCAGGGCGGAGCGGGAGTTGGCAATGAGCAGTTCTTC. Amino acids: CASQGGAGVGNEQFF. Based on the CDR3 plus reference TRBV5-4 and TRBJ2-1, the full variable domain is ETGVTQSPTHLIKTRGQQVTLRCSSQSGHNTVSWYQQALGQGPQFIFQYYREEENGRGNFPPRFSGLQFPNYSSELNVNALELDDSALYLCASQGGAGVGNEQFFGPGTRLTVL.

The chain is built from TRBV28 and TRBJ1-2; D is uncertain. Looked up from germline, CDR1 is MDHEN and CDR2 is SYDVKM. CDR3 length: 13 residues. V dropped 8 bases and J dropped 7 bases, with 17 bases sitting between them. The CDR3 loop is CASRVGPYTGYTF. The CDR3, as DNA: TGTGCCAGCCGCGTCGGGCCATACACTGGCTACACCTTC.

This chain uses TRBV25-1 with TRBJ1-2; D not certain. This CDR3 spans 13 amino acids. CDR1 and CDR2 from the germline V gene are MGHDK and SYGVNS. Trimming cost V 3 bases and J 4 bases, with 9 bases left between them. CDR3 bases: TGTGCCAGCAGTGAGAGGCCACTCTATGGCTACACCTTC. This sequence encodes CASSERPLYGYTF.

This clone was picked up one time. This rearrangement joins TRBV7-2 to TRBJ2-7; D might be TRBD1 or TRBD2, each matching 7 bases. The V and J ends lost 1 base and 7 bases respectively, with 17 bases between them. CDR1 and CDR2 (germline): SGHTA, FQGNSA. The CDR3 totals 15 residues. Here the CDR3 reads CASSLVTQGGYEQYF. DNA for the CDR3: TGTGCCAGCAGCTTAGTTACCCAGGGGGGGTATGAGCAGTACTTC.